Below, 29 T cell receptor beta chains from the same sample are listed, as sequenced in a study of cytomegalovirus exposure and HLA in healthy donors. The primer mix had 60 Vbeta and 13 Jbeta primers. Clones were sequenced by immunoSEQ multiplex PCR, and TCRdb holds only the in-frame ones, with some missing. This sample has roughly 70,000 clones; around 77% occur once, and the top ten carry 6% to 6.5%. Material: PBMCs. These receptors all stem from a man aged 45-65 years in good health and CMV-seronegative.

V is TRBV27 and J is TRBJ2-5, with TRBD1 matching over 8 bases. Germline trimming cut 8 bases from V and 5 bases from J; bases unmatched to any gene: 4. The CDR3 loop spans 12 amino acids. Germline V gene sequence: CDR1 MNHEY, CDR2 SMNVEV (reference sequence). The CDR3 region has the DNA TGTGCCAGCCAGGACAGGGTGGAGACCCAGTACTTC. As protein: CASQDRVETQYF.

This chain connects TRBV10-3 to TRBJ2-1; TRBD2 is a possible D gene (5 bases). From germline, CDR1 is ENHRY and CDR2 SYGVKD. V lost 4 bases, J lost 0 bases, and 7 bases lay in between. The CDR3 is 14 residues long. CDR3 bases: TGTGCCATCAGTGGCGGGCCCTCCTACAATGAGCAGTTCTTC. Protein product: CAISGGPSYNEQFF.

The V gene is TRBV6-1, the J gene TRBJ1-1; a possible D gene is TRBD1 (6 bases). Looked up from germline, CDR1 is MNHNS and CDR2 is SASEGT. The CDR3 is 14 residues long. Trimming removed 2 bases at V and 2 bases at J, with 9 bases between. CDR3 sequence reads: CASSEKGGNTEAFF. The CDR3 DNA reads TGTGCCAGCAGTGAAAAAGGGGGAAACACTGAAGCTTTCTTT.

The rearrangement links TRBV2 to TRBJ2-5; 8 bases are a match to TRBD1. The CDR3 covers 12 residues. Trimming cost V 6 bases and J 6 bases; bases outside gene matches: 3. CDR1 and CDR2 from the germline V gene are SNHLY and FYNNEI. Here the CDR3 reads CASSVRGQTQYF. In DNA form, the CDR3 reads TGTGCCAGCAGCGTCAGGGGGCAGACCCAGTACTTC.

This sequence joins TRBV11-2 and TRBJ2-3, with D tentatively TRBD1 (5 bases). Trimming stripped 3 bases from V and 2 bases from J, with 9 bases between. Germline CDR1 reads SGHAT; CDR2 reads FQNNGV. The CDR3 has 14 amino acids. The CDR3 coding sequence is TGTGCCAGCAGCTTCGGTGGGGCCACAGATACGCAGTATTTT. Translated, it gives CASSFGGATDTQYF.

This chain's CDR3 is CASRETGVGNTIYF. The CDR3 coding sequence is TGTGCCAGCAGGGAAACAGGGGTTGGAAACACCATATATTTT. The rearrangement joins TRBV28 to TRBJ1-3; 7 bases are a match to TRBD1. The V segment lost 6 bases and the J segment 3 bases; nucleotides outside the gene matches: 5. CDR3 length: 14 amino acids. Germline-derived CDR1 and CDR2 are MDHEN and SYDVKM.

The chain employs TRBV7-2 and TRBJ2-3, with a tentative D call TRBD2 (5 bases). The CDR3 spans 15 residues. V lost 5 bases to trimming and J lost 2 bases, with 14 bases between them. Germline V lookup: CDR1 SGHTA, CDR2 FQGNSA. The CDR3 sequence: CASSPTWTSTDTQYF. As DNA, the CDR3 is TGTGCCAGCAGCCCGACTTGGACTTCCACAGATACGCAGTATTTT.

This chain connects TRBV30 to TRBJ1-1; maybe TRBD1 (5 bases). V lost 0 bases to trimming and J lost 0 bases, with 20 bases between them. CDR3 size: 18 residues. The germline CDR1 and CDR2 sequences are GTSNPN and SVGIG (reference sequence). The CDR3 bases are TGTGCCTGGAGTGTATTAGGGCGAGGGAGGGGAATGAACACTGAAGCTTTCTTT. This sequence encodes CAWSVLGRGRGMNTEAFF.

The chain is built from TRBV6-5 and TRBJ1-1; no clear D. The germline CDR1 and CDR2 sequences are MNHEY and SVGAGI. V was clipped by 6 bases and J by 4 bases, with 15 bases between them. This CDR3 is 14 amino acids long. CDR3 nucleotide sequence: TGTGCCAGCAGCCGAGATGTTTGGGCCACTGAAGCTTTCTTT. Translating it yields CASSRDVWATEAFF.

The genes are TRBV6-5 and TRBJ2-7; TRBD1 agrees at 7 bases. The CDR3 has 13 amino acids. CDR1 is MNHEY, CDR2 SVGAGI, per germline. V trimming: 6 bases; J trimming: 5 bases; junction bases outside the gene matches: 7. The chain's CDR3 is CASRDTTGDEQYF. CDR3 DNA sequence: TGTGCCAGCAGGGATACAACAGGGGACGAGCAGTACTTC.

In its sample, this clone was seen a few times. In DNA, the CDR3 is TGTGCCTGGAGTGTAGGAGGATATGATACGCAGTATTTT. This sequence encodes CAWSVGGYDTQYF. This sequence joins TRBV30 and TRBJ2-3, with D perhaps matching TRBD2 (5 bases). Trimming removed 0 bases at V and 6 bases at J, with 10 bases between. The CDR3 runs 13 residues. The germline gives CDR1 GTSNPN, CDR2 SVGIG (reference sequence).

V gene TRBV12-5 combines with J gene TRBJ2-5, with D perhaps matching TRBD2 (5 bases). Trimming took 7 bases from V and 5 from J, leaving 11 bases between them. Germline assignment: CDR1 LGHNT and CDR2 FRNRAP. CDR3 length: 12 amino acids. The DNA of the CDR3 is TGTGCTAGTGCCCGGACTCTGGAGACCCAGTACTTC. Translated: CASARTLETQYF.

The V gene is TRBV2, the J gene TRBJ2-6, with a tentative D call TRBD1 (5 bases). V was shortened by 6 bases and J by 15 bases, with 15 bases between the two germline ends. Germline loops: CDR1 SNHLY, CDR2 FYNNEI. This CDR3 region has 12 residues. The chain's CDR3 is CASRVYQGDLTF. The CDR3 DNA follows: TGTGCCAGCAGAGTTTATCAGGGTGACCTGACTTTC.

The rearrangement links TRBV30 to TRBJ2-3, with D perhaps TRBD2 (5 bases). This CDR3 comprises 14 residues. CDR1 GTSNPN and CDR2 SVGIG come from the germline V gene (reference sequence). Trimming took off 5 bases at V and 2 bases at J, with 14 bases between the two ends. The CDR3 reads CAWLNRGYTDTQYF. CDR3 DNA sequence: TGTGCCTGGCTAAACCGGGGTTACACAGATACGCAGTATTTT. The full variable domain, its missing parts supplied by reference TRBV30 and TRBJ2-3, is SQTIHQWPATLVQPVGSPLSLECTVEGTSNPNLYWYRQAAGRGLQLLFYSVGIGQISSEVPQNLSASRPQDRQFILSSKKLLLSDSGFYLCAWLNRGYTDTQYFGPGTRLTVL.

The CDR3, as DNA: TGTGCCAGCAGTTACGTAATGAGTGCAGAGACCCAGTACTTC. It translates to CASSYVMSAETQYF. V gene TRBV27 combines with J gene TRBJ2-5; D not resolved. Germline assignment: CDR1 MNHEY and CDR2 SMNVEV (reference sequence). The CDR3 covers 14 residues. With 4 bases removed from V and 4 bases from J, the gap between germline ends came to 13 bases.

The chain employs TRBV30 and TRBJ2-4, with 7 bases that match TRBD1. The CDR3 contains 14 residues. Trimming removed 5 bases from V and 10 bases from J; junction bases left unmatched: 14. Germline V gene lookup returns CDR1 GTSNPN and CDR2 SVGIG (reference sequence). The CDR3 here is CAWSPGQAERIQYF. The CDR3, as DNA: TGTGCCTGGTCGCCAGGACAGGCTGAAAGAATTCAGTACTTC.

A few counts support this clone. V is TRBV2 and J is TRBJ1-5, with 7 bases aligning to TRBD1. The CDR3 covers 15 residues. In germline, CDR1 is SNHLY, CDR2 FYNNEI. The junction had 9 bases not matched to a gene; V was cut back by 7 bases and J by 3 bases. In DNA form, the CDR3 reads TGTGCCAGCACTCCCACCAGGGGGGCCAATCAGCCCCAGCATTTT. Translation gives CASTPTRGANQPQHF.

CDR3 amino acids: CAISEPTGYGGNTIYF. CDR3 nucleotides: TGTGCCATCAGTGAGCCGACAGGGTACGGAGGAAACACCATATATTTT. The J gene is TRBJ1-3, the V gene TRBV10-3, with 7 bases aligning to TRBD1. The J segment lost 4 bases and the V segment lost 2 bases, leaving 8 bases of the junction unmatched. The length of the CDR3 is 16 residues. Germline loops: CDR1 ENHRY, CDR2 SYGVKD.

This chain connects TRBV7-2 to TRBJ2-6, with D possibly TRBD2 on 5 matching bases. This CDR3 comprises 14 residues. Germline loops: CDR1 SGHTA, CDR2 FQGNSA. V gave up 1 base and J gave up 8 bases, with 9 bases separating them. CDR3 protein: CASSLGAGPNVLTF. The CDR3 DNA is TGTGCCAGCAGCTTAGGTGCGGGTCCCAACGTCCTGACTTTC. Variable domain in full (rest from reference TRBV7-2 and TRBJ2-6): GAGVSQSPSNKVTEKGKDVELRCDPISGHTALYWYRQSLGQGLEFLIYFQGNSAPDKSGLPSDRFSAERTGGSVSTLTIQRTQQEDSAVYLCASSLGAGPNVLTFGAGSRLTVL.

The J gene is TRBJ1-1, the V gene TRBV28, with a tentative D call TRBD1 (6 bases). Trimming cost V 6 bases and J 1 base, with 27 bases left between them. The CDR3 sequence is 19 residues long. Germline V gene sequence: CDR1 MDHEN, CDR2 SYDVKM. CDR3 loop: CASSPPILFSTGENTEAFF. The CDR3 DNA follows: TGTGCCAGCAGCCCTCCTATTTTATTTTCGACAGGAGAGAACACTGAAGCTTTCTTT.

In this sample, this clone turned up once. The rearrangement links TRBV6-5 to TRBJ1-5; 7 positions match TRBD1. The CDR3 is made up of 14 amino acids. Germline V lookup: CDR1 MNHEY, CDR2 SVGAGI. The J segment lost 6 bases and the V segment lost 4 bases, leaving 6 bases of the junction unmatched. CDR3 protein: CASSSRQGIQPQHF. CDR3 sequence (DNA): TGTGCCAGCAGTTCCCGACAGGGAATTCAGCCCCAGCATTTT.

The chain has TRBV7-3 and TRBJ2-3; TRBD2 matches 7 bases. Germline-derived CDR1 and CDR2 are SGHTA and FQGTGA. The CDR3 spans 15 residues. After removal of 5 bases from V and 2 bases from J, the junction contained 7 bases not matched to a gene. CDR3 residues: CASSRSGATTDTQYF. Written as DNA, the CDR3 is TGTGCCAGCAGCCGCAGCGGGGCCACCACAGATACGCAGTATTTT.

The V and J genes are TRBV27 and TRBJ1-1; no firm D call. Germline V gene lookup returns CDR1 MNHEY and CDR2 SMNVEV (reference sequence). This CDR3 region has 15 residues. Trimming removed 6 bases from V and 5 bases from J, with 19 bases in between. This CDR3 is CASSPLWSELTEAFF. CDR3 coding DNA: TGTGCCAGCAGCCCCCTATGGTCAGAACTAACTGAAGCTTTCTTT.

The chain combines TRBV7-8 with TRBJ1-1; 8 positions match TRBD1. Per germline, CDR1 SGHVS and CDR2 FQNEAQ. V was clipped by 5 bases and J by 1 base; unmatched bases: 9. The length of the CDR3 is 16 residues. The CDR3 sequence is CASSRWTGTGNTEAFF. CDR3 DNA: TGTGCCAGCAGCCGTTGGACCGGGACAGGGAACACTGAAGCTTTCTTT.

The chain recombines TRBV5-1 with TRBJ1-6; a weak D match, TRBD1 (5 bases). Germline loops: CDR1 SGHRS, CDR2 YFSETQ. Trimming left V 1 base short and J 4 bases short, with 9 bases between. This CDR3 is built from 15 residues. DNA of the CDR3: TGCGCCAGCAGCTTGTTAGGGGCGTATAATTCACCCCTCCACTTT. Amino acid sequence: CASSLLGAYNSPLHF.

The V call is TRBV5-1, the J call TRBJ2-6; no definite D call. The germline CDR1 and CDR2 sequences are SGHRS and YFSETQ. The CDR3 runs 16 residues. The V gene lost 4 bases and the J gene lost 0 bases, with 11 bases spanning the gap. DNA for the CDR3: TGCGCCAGCAGCGACACGGTGAGCTCTGGGGCCAACGTCCTGACTTTC. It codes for CASSDTVSSGANVLTF.

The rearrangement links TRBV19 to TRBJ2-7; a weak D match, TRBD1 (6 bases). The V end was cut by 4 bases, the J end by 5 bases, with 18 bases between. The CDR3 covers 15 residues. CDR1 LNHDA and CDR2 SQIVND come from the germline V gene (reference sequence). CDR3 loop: CASSTGTTVIDEQYF. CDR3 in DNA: TGTGCCAGTAGTACCGGGACAACTGTAATCGACGAGCAGTACTTC.

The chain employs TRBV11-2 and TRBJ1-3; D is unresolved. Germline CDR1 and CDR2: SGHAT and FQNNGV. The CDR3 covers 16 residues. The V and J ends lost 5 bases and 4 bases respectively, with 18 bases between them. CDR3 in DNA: TGTGCCAGCAGCCCTCGGACTCGAACGAGCGGAAACACCATATATTTT. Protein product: CASSPRTRTSGNTIYF.

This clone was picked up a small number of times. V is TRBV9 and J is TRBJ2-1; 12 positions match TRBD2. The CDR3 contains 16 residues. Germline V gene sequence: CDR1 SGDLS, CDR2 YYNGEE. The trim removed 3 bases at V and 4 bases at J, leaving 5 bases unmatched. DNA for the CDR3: TGTGCCAGCAGCGGCGGACTAGCGGGATCATACAATGAGCAGTTCTTC. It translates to CASSGGLAGSYNEQFF.